This T cell receptor (beta chain) was identified in a study of OX40 agonist ivuxolimab in advanced cancers. Study information: Ivuxolimab, which is an agonistic anti-OX40 (CD134) antibody, was administered to the patients. Participants averaged around 60 years of age (range roughly 23 to 90) and were around 83% male.

The study, taken as a whole, reports: CD4+ T cells averaged fewer expanded clones than CD8+ T cells.

Sequencing was performed with immunoSEQ multiplex PCR; in TCRdb, only in-frame clones are kept and a portion is missing. The sample records some 8,000 clones, 90% being singletons. Germline V gene lookup returns CDR1 LNHNV and CDR2 YYDKDF (reference sequence). The CDR3 is made up of 16 amino acids. Trimming took 0 bases from V and 0 from J, leaving 10 bases between them. Details on this clone: Its antigen is as yet unknown.

This receptor was obtained from an adult with an advanced solid tumor such as melanoma, head and neck, liver or kidney cancer. Sequencing was performed on CD4+ or CD8+ T cells sorted from blood, taken in a trial of the OX40 agonist ivuxolimab. This chain connects TRBV15 to TRBJ2-3; the D is unclear. The CDR3 is CATSRDNRRSTDTQYF. The CDR3 coding sequence is TGTGCCACCAGCAGAGATAATAGGCGGAGCACAGATACGCAGTATTTT.